The 5 T cell receptor beta chains presented below share a single source sample, sequenced in a study of blood T cell repertoires in COVID-19. Here immunoSEQ multiplex PCR was the method, and the copy in TCRdb shows in-frame clones only, minus some. The sample includes 190,000 or so clones, approximately 90% seen only once; the top ten take 1.2%. Sequenced material: PBMCs or T cells enriched from blood (not recorded which). The source of these receptors is a man younger than 40 who had recovered from COVID-19.

The chain recombines TRBV12-5 with TRBJ2-1; D might be TRBD1 (6 bases). CDR3 length: 11 residues. Between the trimmed V and J ends, which lost 5 bases and 9 bases, there was a span of 8 bases. CDR1 and CDR2 (germline): LGHNT, FRNRAP. CDR3 DNA sequence: TGTGCTAGTGGTGAAGGGGGTGAGCAGTTCTTC. Translated: CASGEGGEQFF.

V is TRBV29-1 and J is TRBJ2-7, with D possibly being TRBD1 (7 bases). Per the germline V gene, CDR1 is SQVTM and CDR2 is ANQGSEA. V shed 5 bases and J shed 6 bases, with 14 bases lying between them. This CDR3 spans 12 amino acids. This CDR3 is CSVLSGGGEQYF. CDR3 bases: TGCAGCGTTCTGTCAGGGGGAGGCGAGCAGTACTTC.

The chain uses TRBV13 and TRBJ2-3; no reliable D call. Germline assignment: CDR1 PRHDT and CDR2 FYEKMQ (reference sequence). V was pared by 6 bases and J by 3 bases, with 7 bases between. This CDR3 is 12 amino acids long. The CDR3 loop is CASRSRTDTQYF. The CDR3 nucleotides read TGTGCCAGCAGGTCGCGGACAGATACGCAGTATTTT.

The rearrangement uses TRBV28 and TRBJ1-1; D is ambiguous. The V and J ends lost 4 bases and 1 base respectively, with 10 bases between them. CDR3 length: 14 residues. Per germline, CDR1 MDHEN and CDR2 SYDVKM. CDR3: CASSWARGNTEAFF. For the CDR3, the DNA is TGTGCCAGCAGTTGGGCCCGTGGGAACACTGAAGCTTTCTTT.

The rearrangement links TRBV19 to TRBJ2-1; D is ambiguous. Germline CDR1 is LNHDA and CDR2 is SQIVND (reference sequence). There are 16 residues in the CDR3. V lost 3 bases and J 1 base, leaving 13 bases between the germline ends. The DNA of the CDR3 is TGTGCCAGTAGTATTTTCAGTGCGGCTTCCTACAATGAGCAGTTCTTC. Residues: CASSIFSAASYNEQFF.